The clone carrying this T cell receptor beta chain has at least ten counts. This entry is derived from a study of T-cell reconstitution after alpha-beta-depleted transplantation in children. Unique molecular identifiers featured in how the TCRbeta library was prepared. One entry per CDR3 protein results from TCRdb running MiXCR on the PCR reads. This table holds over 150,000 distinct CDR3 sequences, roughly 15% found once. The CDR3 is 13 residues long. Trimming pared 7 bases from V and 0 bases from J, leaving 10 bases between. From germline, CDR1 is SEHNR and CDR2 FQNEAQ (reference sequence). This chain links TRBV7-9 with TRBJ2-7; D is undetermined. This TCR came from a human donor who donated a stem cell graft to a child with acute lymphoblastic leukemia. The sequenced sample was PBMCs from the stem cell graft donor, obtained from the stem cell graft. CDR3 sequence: CASTTVSSYEQYF. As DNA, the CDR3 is TGTGCCAGCACGACCGTTAGCTCCTACGAGCAGTACTTC.